The clone carrying this T cell receptor beta chain was detected only a few times. TCRdb fed the 5' RACE reads into MiXCR, producing one record per CDR3 protein. The repertoire holds about 110,000 distinct CDR3 sequences, about 12% seen once, with around 3.1% in the top ten. This CDR3 contains 14 residues. Germline CDR1 MDHEN, CDR2 SYDVKM. V lost 2 bases and J 5 bases, leaving 12 bases between the germline ends. The data originate from a study of early T cells in non-severe SARS-CoV-2 infection. The overall study: Investigators sequenced bulk RNA drawn from unsorted whole blood, and chains remained unpaired.

The V gene is TRBV28, the J gene TRBJ2-5; D assignment may be TRBD1 or TRBD2 (5 bases each). The sequence was obtained from an adult who was a healthcare worker with PCR-confirmed SARS-CoV-2 infection or an uninfected control (not recorded which). The specimen was whole blood. The chain's CDR3 is CASSLGKGTETQYF. CDR3 in DNA: TGTGCCAGCAGTTTAGGAAAGGGGACGGAGACCCAGTACTTC.